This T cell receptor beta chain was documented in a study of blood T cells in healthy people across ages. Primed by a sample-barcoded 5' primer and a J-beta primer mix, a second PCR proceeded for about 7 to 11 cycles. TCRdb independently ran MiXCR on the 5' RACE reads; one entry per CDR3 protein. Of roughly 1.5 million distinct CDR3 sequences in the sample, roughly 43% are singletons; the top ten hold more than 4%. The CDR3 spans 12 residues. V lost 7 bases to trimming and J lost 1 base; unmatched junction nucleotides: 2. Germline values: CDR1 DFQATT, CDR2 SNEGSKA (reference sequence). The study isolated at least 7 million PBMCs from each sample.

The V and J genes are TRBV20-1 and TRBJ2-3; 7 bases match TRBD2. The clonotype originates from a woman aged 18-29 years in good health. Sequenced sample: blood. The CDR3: CSVGGGTDTQYF. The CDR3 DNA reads TGCAGTGTGGGGGGGGGCACAGATACGCAGTATTTT.